This TCR beta chain was retrieved from a study of blood T cell repertoires in COVID-19. Study-level background: Spain, Italy and the United States supplied samples that represented acute and convalescent COVID-19.

The recovered donors of Cohort 3 showed two negative PCRs, clearance, or symptom resolution. Original methodology: Amplification with reference gene primers provided the estimates of nucleated cell counts. TCRdb's copy holds only in-frame clones and misses some; the assay was immunoSEQ multiplex PCR. V, J and clone size derive from that table, while D and trimming were established from the DNA sequence. The sample holds fewer than 400,000 clones, 85% to 90% seen once. The CDR3 spans 20 residues. The trim removed 0 bases at V and 3 bases at J, leaving 16 bases unmatched. Germline V gene lookup returns CDR1 SGDLS and CDR2 YYNGEE.

The specimen was PBMCs or T cells enriched from blood (not recorded which). This chain uses TRBV9 with TRBJ1-3, with 9 bases fitting TRBD1. The origin of this receptor is a woman aged 50 to 65 who had recovered from COVID-19. DNA of the CDR3: TGTGCCAGCAGCGTAGATCCGGCTCGAAACAGGGGGCATGGTGGAAACACCATATATTTT. It codes for CASSVDPARNRGHGGNTIYF.